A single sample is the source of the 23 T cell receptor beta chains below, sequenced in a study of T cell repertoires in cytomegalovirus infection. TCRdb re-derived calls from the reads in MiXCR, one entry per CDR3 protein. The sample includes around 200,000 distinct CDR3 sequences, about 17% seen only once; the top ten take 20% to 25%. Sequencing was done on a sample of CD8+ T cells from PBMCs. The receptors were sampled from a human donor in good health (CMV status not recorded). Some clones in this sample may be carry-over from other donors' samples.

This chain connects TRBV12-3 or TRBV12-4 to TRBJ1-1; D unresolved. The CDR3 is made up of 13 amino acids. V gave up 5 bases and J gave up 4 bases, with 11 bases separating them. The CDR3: CASSPALITEAFF. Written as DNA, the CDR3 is TGTGCCAGCAGTCCAGCCTTGATCACTGAAGCTTTCTTT.

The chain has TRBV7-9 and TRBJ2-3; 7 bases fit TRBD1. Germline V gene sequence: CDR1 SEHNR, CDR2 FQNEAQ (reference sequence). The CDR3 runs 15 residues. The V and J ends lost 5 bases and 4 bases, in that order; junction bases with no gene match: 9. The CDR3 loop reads CASSPKTGNPDTQYF. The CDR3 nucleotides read TGTGCCAGCAGCCCAAAGACAGGGAACCCAGATACGCAGTATTTT. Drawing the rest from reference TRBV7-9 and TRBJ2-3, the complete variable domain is DTGVSQNPRHKITKRGQNVTFRCDPISEHNRLYWYRQTLGQGPEFLTYFQNEAQLEKSRLLSDRFSAERPKGSFSTLEIQRTEQGDSAMYLCASSPKTGNPDTQYFGPGTRLTVL.

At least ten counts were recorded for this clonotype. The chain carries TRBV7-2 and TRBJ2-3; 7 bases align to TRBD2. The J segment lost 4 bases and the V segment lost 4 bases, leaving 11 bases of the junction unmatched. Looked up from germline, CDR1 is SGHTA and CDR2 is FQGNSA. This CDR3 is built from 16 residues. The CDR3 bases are TGTGCCAGCAGCTCCTACTTGGGAGGGCCGCCAGATACGCAGTATTTT. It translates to CASSSYLGGPPDTQYF.

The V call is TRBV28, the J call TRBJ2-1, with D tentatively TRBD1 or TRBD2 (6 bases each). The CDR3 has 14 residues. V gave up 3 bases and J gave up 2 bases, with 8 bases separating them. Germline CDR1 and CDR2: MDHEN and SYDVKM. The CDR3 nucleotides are TGTGCCAGCAGTTTCCGGGGGCCCTACAATGAGCAGTTCTTC. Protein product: CASSFRGPYNEQFF. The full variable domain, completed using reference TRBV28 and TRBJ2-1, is DVKVTQSSRYLVKRTGEKVFLECVQDMDHENMFWYRQDPGLGLRLIYFSYDVKMKEKGDIPEGYSVSREKKERFSLILESASTNQTSMYLCASSFRGPYNEQFFGPGTRLTVL.

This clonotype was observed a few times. The CDR3 here is CASSPTSRGRLEQFF. CDR3 nucleotides: TGTGCCAGCAGCCCCACGAGCAGGGGGCGACTTGAGCAGTTCTTC. This sequence joins TRBV7-2 and TRBJ2-1; 8 nucleotides agree with TRBD1. The CDR3 has 15 amino acids. J gave up 9 bases and V 5 bases, and 12 bases lay outside the gene matches. The germline V gene has CDR1 SGHTA and CDR2 FQGNSA.

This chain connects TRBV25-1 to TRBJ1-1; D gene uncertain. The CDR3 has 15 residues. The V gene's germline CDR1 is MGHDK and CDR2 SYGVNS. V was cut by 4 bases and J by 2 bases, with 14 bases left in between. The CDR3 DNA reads TGTGCCAGCAGTGGATACAGTTCCCCCAACACTGAAGCTTTCTTT. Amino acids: CASSGYSSPNTEAFF.

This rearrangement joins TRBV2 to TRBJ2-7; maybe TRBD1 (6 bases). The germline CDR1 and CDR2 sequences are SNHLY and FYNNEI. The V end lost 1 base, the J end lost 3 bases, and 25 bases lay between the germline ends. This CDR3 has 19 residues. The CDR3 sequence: CASSEVGQGRASYVYEQYF. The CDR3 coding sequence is TGTGCCAGCAGTGAAGTGGGTCAGGGGCGCGCGAGTTACGTCTACGAGCAGTACTTC.

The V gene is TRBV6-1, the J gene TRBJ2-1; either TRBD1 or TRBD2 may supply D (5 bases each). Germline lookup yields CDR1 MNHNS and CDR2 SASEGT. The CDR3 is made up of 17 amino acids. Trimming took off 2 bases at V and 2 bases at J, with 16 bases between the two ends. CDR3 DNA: TGTGCCAGCAGTGAATTACCCCGCCGGGGACCCTACAATGAGCAGTTCTTC. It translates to CASSELPRRGPYNEQFF.

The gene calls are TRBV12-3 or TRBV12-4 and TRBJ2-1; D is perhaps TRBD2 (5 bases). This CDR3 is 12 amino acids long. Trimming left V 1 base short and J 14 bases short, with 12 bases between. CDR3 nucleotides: TGTGCCAGCAGTTTAGTCTCAGCGGCGGAGTTCTTC. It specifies CASSLVSAAEFF.

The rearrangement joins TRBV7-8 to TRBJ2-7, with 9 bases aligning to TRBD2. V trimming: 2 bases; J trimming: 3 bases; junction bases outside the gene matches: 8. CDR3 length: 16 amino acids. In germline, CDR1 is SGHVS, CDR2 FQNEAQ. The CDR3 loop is CASSLRGGGAFYEQYF. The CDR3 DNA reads TGTGCCAGCAGCTTACGAGGCGGGGGGGCCTTCTACGAGCAGTACTTC.

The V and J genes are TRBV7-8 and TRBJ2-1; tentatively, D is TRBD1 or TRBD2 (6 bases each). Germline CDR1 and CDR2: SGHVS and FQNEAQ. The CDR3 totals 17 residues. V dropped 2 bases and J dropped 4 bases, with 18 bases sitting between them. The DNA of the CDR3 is TGTGCCAGCAGCTTAAGATATGACGGGGGCCTTTACAATGAGCAGTTCTTC. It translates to CASSLRYDGGLYNEQFF.

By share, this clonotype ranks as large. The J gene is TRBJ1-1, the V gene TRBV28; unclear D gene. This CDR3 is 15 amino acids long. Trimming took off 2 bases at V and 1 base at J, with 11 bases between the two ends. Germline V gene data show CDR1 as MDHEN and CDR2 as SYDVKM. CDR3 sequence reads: CASSLKRTGNTEAFF. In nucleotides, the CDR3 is TGTGCCAGCAGTTTAAAGAGGACGGGGAACACTGAAGCTTTCTTT. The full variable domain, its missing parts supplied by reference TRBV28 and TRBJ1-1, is DVKVTQSSRYLVKRTGEKVFLECVQDMDHENMFWYRQDPGLGLRLIYFSYDVKMKEKGDIPEGYSVSREKKERFSLILESASTNQTSMYLCASSLKRTGNTEAFFGQGTRLTVV.

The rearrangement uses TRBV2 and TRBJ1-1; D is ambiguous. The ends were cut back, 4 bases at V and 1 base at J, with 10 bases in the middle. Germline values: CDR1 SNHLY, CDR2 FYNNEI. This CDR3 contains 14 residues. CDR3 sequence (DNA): TGTGCCAGCAGTGCCCTAAACGGGAACACTGAAGCTTTCTTT. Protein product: CASSALNGNTEAFF. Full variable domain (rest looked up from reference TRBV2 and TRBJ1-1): EPEVTQTPSHQVTQMGQEVILRCVPISNHLYFYWYRQILGQKVEFLVSFYNNEISEKSEIFDDQFSVERPDGSNFTLKIRSTKLEDSAMYFCASSALNGNTEAFFGQGTRLTVV.

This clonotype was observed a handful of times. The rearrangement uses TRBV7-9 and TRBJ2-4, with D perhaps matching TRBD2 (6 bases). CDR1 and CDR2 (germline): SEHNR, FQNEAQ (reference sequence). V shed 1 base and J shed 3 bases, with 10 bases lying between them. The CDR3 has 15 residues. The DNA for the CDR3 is TGTGCCAGCAGCTTAGTGGAGGGGCTCAAAAACATTCAGTACTTC. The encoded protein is CASSLVEGLKNIQYF.

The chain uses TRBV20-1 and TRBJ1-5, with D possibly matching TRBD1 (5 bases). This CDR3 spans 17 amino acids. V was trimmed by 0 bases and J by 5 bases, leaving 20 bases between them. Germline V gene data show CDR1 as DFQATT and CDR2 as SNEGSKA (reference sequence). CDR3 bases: TGCAGTGCTAGAGATCCTGTGGGCAGGGTAGCCCATCAGCCCCAGCATTTT. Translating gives CSARDPVGRVAHQPQHF.

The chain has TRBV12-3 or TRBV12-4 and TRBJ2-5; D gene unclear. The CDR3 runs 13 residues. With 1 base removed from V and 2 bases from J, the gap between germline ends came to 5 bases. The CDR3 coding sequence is TGTGCCAGCAGTTTAGAACAGCAAGAGACCCAGTACTTC. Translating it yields CASSLEQQETQYF.

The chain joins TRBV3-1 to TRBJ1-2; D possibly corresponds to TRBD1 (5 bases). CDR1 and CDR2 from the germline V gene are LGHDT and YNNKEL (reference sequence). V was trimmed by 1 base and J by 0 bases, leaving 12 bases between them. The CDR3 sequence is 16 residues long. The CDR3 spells CASSQGSGHTNYGYTF. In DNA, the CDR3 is TGTGCCAGCAGCCAAGGGTCAGGGCATACTAACTATGGCTACACCTTC. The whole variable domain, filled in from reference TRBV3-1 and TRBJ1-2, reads DTAVSQTPKYLVTQMGNDKSIKCEQNLGHDTMYWYKQDSKKFLKIMFSYNNKELIINETVPNRFSPKSPDKAHLNLHINSLELGDSAVYFCASSQGSGHTNYGYTFGSGTRLTVV.

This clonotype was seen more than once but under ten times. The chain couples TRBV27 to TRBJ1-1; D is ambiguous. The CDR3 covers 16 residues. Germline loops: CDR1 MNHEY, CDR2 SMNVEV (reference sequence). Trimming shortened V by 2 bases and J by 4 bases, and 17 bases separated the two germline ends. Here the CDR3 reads CASSLVGSRAGTEAFF. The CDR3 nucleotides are TGTGCCAGCAGTTTAGTCGGCAGCCGGGCGGGCACTGAAGCTTTCTTT.

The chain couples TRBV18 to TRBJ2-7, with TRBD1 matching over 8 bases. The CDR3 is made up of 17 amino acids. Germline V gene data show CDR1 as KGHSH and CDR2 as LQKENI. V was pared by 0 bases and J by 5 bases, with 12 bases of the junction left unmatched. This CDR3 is CASSPPESRGLGDEQYF. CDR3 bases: TGTGCCAGCTCACCACCGGAGTCCAGGGGGCTTGGGGACGAGCAGTACTTC. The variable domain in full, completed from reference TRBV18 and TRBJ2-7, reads NAGVMQNPRHLVRRRGQEARLRCSPMKGHSHVYWYRQLPEEGLKFMVYLQKENIIDESGMPKERFSAEFPKEGPSILRIQQVVRGDSAAYFCASSPPESRGLGDEQYFGPGTRLTVT.

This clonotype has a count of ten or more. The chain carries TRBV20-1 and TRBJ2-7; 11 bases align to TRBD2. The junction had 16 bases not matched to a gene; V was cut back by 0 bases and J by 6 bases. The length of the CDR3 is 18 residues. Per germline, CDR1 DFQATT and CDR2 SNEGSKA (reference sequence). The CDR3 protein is CSAREDLAGGRNQGEQYF. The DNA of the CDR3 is TGCAGTGCTAGAGAAGACCTAGCGGGGGGACGTAATCAGGGCGAGCAGTACTTC.

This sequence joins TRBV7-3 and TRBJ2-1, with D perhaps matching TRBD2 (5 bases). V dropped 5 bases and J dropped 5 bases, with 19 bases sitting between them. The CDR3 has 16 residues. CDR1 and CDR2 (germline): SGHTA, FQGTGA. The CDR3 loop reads CASSPIPSRSDNEQFF. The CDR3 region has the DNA TGTGCCAGCAGCCCAATTCCCTCTCGTAGCGACAATGAGCAGTTCTTC.

The CDR3 DNA reads as TGCGCCAGCAGCCAAGATGACAGGACGAACACTGAAGCTTTCTTT. Translated, it gives CASSQDDRTNTEAFF. The chain carries TRBV4-1 and TRBJ1-1, with D possibly TRBD1 on 6 matching bases. CDR3 length equals 15 residues. Germline CDR1 is MGHRA and CDR2 is YSYEKL. The germline V and J ends were trimmed by 0 bases and 1 base, with 9 bases remaining between them.

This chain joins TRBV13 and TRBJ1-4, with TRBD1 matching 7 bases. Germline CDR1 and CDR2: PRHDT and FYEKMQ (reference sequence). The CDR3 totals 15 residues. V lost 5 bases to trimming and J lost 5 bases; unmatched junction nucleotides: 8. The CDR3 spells CASSRDRDRNEKLFF. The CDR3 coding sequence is TGTGCCAGCAGCCGCGACAGGGACCGGAATGAAAAACTGTTTTTT.